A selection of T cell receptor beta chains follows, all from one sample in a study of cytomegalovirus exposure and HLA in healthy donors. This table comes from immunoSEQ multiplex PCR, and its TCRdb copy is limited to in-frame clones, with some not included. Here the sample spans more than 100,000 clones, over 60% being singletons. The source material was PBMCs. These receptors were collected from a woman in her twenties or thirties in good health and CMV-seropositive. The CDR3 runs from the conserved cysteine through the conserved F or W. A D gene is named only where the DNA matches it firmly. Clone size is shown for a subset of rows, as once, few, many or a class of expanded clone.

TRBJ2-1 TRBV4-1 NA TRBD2 TGCGCCAGCGGCCAAGGAATTAAGGGCGGGGGGGCCTCCGAGCAGTTCTTC CASGQGIKGGGASEQFF
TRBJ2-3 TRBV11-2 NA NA TGTGCCAGCAGCTTGAGCGGGTACCGCACAGATACGCAGTATTTT CASSLSGYRTDTQYF
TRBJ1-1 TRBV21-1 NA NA TGTGCCAGCGAACGAAGGGGACTTACTGTTTCCGAGAACACTGAAGCTTTCTTT CASERRGLTVSENTEAFF
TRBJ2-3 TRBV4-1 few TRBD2 TGCGCCAGCAGCCTAAAAGCGGGGGAGGGCACAGATACGCAGTATTTT CASSLKAGEGTDTQYF
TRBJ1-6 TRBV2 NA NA TGTGCCAGCGCAGGGGCCCCGGCGGCACCCCTCCACTTT CASAGAPAAPLHF
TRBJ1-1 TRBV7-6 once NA TGTGCCAGCAGCTTACCCCCCTGGTCGGGTCCTTCGAACACTGAAGCTTTCTTT CASSLPPWSGPSNTEAFF
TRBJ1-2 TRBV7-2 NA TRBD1 TGTGCCAGCAGCTTAGCTAGGGGGCGCGGAATTGGCTACACCTTC CASSLARGRGIGYTF
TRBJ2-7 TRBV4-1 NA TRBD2 TGCGCCAGCAGCCCATCGACTAGCGGGGCCTACGAGCAGTACTTC CASSPSTSGAYEQYF
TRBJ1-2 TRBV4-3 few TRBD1 TGCGCCAGCAGCCAAGTCGGGACAGCTCGCTATGGCTACACCTTC CASSQVGTARYGYTF
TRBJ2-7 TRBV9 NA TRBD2 TGTGCCAGCAGCGAAAACCCCCTAGCGGGGGGGCTTAACGAGCAGTACTTC CASSENPLAGGLNEQYF